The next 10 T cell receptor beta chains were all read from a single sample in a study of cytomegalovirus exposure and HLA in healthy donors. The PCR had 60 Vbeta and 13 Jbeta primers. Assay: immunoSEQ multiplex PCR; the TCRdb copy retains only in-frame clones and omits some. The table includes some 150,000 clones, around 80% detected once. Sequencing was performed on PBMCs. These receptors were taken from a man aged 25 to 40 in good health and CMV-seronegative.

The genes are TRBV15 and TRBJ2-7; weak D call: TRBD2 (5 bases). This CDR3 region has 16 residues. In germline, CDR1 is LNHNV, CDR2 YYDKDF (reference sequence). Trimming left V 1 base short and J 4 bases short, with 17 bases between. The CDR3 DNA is TGTGCCACCAGCAGAGGCACCTTAGGGAGTAATTACGAGCAGTACTTC. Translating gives CATSRGTLGSNYEQYF.

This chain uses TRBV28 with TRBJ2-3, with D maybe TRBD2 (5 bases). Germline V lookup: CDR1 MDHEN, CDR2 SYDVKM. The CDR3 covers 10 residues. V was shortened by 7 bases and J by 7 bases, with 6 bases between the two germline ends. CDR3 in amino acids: CASTGNTQYF. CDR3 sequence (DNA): TGTGCCAGCACGGGGAATACGCAGTATTTT.

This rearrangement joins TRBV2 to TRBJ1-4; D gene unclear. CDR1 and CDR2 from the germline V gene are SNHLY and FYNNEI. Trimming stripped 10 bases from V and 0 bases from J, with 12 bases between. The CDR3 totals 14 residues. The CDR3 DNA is TGTGCCACTACAGTTACAGCAACTAATGAAAAACTGTTTTTT. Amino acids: CATTVTATNEKLFF.

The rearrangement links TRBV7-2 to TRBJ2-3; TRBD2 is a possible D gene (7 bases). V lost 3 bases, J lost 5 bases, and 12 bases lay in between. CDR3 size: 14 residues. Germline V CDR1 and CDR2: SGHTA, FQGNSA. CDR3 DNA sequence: TGTGCCAGCAGCTTTACAGGGAGGGGAGATACGCAGTATTTT. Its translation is CASSFTGRGDTQYF.

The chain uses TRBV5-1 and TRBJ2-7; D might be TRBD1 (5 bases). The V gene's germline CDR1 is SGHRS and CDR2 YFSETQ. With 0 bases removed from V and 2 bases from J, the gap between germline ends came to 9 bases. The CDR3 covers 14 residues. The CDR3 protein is CASSLVQGAYEQYF. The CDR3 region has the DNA TGCGCCAGCAGCTTGGTACAAGGGGCCTACGAGCAGTACTTC. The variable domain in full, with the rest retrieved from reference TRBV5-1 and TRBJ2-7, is KAGVTQTPRYLIKTRGQQVTLSCSPISGHRSVSWYQQTPGQGLQFLFEYFSETQRNKGNFPGRFSGRQFSNSRSEMNVSTLELGDSALYLCASSLVQGAYEQYFGPGTRLTVT.

The CDR3 sequence is CASSFRQEPYEQYF. In nucleotides, the CDR3 is TGTGCCAGCAGTTTTCGACAGGAACCCTACGAGCAGTACTTC. The chain has TRBV28 and TRBJ2-7; possible D gene TRBD1, 6 bases. Germline CDR1 and CDR2: MDHEN and SYDVKM. The CDR3 length is 14 residues. The germline V and J ends were trimmed by 3 bases and 2 bases, with 11 bases remaining between them.

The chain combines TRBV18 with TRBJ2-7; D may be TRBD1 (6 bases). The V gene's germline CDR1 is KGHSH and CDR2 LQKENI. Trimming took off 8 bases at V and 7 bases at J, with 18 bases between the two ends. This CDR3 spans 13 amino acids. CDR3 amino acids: CASPWTELGEQYF. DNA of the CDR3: TGTGCCAGCCCCTGGACAGAACTGGGTGAGCAGTACTTC.

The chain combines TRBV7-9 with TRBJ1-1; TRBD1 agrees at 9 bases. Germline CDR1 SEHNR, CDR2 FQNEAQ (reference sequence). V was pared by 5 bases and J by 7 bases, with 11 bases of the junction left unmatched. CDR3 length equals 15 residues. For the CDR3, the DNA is TGTGCCAGCAGCACGCCACAGGGGGCGTCACGTGAAGCTTTCTTT. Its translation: CASSTPQGASREAFF.

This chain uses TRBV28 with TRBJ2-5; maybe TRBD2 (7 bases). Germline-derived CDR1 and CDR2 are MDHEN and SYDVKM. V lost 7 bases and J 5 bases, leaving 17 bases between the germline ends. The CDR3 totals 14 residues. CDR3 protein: CASTLGGAGETQYF. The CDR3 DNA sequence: TGTGCCAGCACCCTGGGGGGGGCAGGGGAGACCCAGTACTTC.

The CDR3 is CASSLVGASGRGAYNEQFF. CDR3 nucleotides: TGTGCCAGCAGCTTAGTTGGGGCTAGCGGGAGGGGTGCCTACAATGAGCAGTTCTTC. The rearrangement links TRBV7-8 to TRBJ2-1; 12 nucleotides agree with TRBD2. V gave up 1 base and J gave up 2 bases; unmatched junction bases: 9. Germline CDR1 is SGHVS and CDR2 is FQNEAQ. This CDR3 has 19 residues.